This T cell receptor (beta chain) was found in a study of blood T cell repertoires in COVID-19. In the study overall: Specimens from acute and convalescent COVID-19 originated in the United States, Italy and Spain. Sources were T cells, B-cell-depleted T cells, or PBMCs; the material itself was cDNA or gDNA.

Original methodology: Quantification of nucleated cells was approximated via reference gene primer amplification. Measured with immunoSEQ multiplex PCR; TCRdb has only the in-frame clones, and not every one. Clone size and V and J calls were adopted from that table, with D and trimming inferred from the DNA. The repertoire holds 30,000 to 50,000 clones, with roughly 94% as singletons. Germline V CDR1 and CDR2: MDHEN, SYDVKM. The trim removed 9 bases at V and 4 bases at J, leaving 14 bases unmatched. The CDR3 consists of 15 residues. The chain recombines TRBV28 with TRBJ1-2; 7 bases are shared with TRBD1. Sequenced: peripheral blood. This TCR was sampled from a human donor with active COVID-19. The donor label of this sample is uncertain. The CDR3 is CASKNRGGPLYGYTF. The CDR3 coding sequence is TGTGCCAGTAAGAACCGAGGGGGCCCCCTCTATGGCTACACCTTC.